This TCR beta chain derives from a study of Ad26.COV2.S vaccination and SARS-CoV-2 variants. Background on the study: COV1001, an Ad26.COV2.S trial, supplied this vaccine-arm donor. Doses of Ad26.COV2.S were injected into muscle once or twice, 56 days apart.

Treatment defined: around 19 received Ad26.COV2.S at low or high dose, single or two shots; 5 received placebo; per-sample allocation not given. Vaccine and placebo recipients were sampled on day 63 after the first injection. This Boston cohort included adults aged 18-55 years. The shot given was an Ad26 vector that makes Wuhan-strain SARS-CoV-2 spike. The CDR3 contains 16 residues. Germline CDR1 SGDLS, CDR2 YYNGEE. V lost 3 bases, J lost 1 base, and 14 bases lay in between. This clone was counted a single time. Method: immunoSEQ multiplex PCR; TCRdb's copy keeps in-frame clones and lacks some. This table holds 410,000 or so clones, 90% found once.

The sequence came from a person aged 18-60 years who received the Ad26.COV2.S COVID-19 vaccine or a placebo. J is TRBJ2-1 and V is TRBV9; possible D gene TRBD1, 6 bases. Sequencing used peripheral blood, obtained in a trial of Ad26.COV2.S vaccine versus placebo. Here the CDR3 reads CASSATGTSSYNEQFF. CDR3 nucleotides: TGTGCCAGCAGCGCAACCGGGACATCTTCCTACAATGAGCAGTTCTTC.